The T cell receptor beta chain under discussion was sequenced for a study of T cell changes during pregnancy in multiple sclerosis. Profiling relied on immunoSEQ multiplex PCR, and the TCRdb table lists in-frame clones only, not all of them. The table lists 100,000 or so clones, about 94% of them singletons. This sequence was found in a female donor with multiple sclerosis, enrolled in a pregnancy study. The specimen was peripheral blood, collected before pregnancy.

CDR3 loop: CASRSPGTGADTEAFF. The CDR3, as DNA: TGTGCCAGCAGAAGCCCCGGGACAGGGGCGGACACTGAAGCTTTCTTT. The chain carries TRBV6-6 and TRBJ1-1, with 10 bases fitting TRBD1. The CDR3 extends over 16 amino acids. Germline V gene data show CDR1 as MNHNY and CDR2 as SVGAGI (reference sequence). Germline trimming cut 6 bases from V and 3 bases from J; bases unmatched to any gene: 10.